This TCR beta chain originates from a study of OX40 agonist ivuxolimab in advanced cancers. Turning to the study itself: It was permissible to have had prior anti-PD-1, anti-PD-L1 or anti-CTLA-4 therapy, and approximately 41% had some. Partial responses occurred in Three dose-escalation patients, one with hepatocellular carcinoma and two with cutaneous melanoma. Points from the study as a whole: Patients with a partial response at 0.1-3.0 mg/kg had among the lowest clonal expansion.

This clone occurred a few times. Its antigen is as yet unknown. Profiling relied on immunoSEQ multiplex PCR, and the TCRdb table lists in-frame clones only, not all of them. Of about 64,000 clones listed, 75% to 90% are singletons. Patients had blood sampled at baseline and again on cycle 4 day 1 and cycle 7 day 1. The V gene's germline CDR1 is SGHRS and CDR2 YFSETQ. CDR3 length: 14 residues. Trimming pared 0 bases from V and 4 bases from J, leaving 10 bases between. The chain recombines TRBV5-1 with TRBJ2-5; the D gene is possibly TRBD2 (6 bases). This sequence was found in an adult with an advanced solid tumor such as melanoma, head and neck, liver or kidney cancer. The source was CD4+ or CD8+ T cells sorted from blood, collected in a trial of the OX40 agonist ivuxolimab. CDR3 residues: CASSLGYGGETQYF. The CDR3 DNA is TGCGCCAGCAGCTTGGGGTACGGGGGAGAGACCCAGTACTTC.